Presented here are 9 T cell receptor beta chains from one specimen sequenced in a study of identifying expanded T cells in peripheral blood. Clones were read by immunoSEQ multiplex PCR, and TCRdb kept only the in-frame ones, dropping some. The table includes 100,000 to 150,000 clones, approximately 80% detected once. The material sequenced was blood. These TCRs come from a person aged 18 to 75 in good health.

The rearrangement links TRBV11-3 to TRBJ1-5; 7 nucleotides match TRBD1. The CDR3 has 18 residues. Germline CDR1 and CDR2: SGHNT and YENEEA. V shed 1 base, J shed 7 bases, and the junction held 16 bases outside the gene matches. The CDR3 reads CASSLVVPNDREQQPQHF. For the CDR3, the DNA is TGTGCCAGCAGCTTAGTGGTCCCTAACGACAGGGAACAACAGCCCCAGCATTTT. The whole variable domain, filled in from reference TRBV11-3 and TRBJ1-5, reads EAGVVQSPRYKIIEKKQPVAFWCNPISGHNTLYWYLQNLGQGPELLIRYENEEAVDDSQLPKDRFSAERLKGVDSTLKIQPAELGDSAVYLCASSLVVPNDREQQPQHFGDGTRLSIL.

The J gene is TRBJ1-1, the V gene TRBV6-6, with D unclear. The V gene's germline CDR1 is MNHNY and CDR2 SVGAGI (reference sequence). The CDR3 is 11 amino acids. V lost 8 bases to trimming and J lost 4 bases, with 8 bases between them. The CDR3 sequence is CASLRFTEAFF. As DNA, the CDR3 is TGTGCCAGCTTAAGGTTCACTGAAGCTTTCTTT.

The chain joins TRBV23-1 to TRBJ2-5; D possibly corresponds to TRBD1 (5 bases). TRBV23-1 is treated as an ORF (open reading frame) with a function not yet certain. V dropped 8 bases and J dropped 6 bases, with 31 bases sitting between them. This CDR3 region has 18 residues. This CDR3 reads CASWSPELWGRVGKTQYF. CDR3 nucleotide sequence: TGCGCCAGCTGGTCCCCAGAGTTGTGGGGCAGGGTGGGGAAGACCCAGTACTTC.

The genes are TRBV19 and TRBJ1-2; no definite D call. The germline CDR1 and CDR2 sequences are LNHDA and SQIVND (reference sequence). V was trimmed by 7 bases and J by 2 bases, leaving 11 bases between them. The CDR3 has 13 residues. The CDR3 nucleotides read TGTGCCAGTACGGGGAGAGAGAACTATGGCTACACCTTC. Translating gives CASTGRENYGYTF.

This chain joins TRBV6-1 and TRBJ2-5, with D perhaps matching TRBD1 (6 bases). Germline V lookup: CDR1 MNHNS, CDR2 SASEGT. V was pared by 4 bases and J by 3 bases, with 12 bases between. The CDR3 is 14 amino acids. The CDR3, as DNA: TGTGCCAGCAGTGGCAGGGGTCGGGAAGAGACCCAGTACTTC. Its translation is CASSGRGREETQYF.

This chain connects TRBV4-3 to TRBJ2-2; 11 bases line up with TRBD1. The CDR3 sequence is 15 residues long. Germline CDR1 and CDR2: LGHNA and YSLEER. V shed 7 bases, J shed 6 bases, and the junction held 7 bases outside the gene matches. CDR3 region: CASKTGTGGSGELFF. DNA for the CDR3: TGCGCCAGCAAAACCGGGACAGGGGGATCCGGGGAGCTGTTTTTT.

V and J are TRBV6-1 and TRBJ1-2; D gene ambiguous. Trimming removed 6 bases at V and 4 bases at J, with 12 bases between. CDR1 is MNHNS and CDR2 is SASEGT in the germline V gene. The CDR3 totals 13 residues. The DNA of the CDR3 is TGTGCCAGCAGGACAAACGCTTTCTATGGCTACACCTTC. Its protein product is CASRTNAFYGYTF.

This clone occurred once. V usage is TRBV7-6 and J usage is TRBJ2-2; 10 positions match TRBD2. Germline assignment: CDR1 SGHVS and CDR2 FNYEAQ. The CDR3 runs to 17 residues. Trimming cost V 4 bases and J 2 bases; bases outside gene matches: 7. For the CDR3, the DNA is TGTGCCAGCAGCTCTTCACTAGCGGGGCCTAACACCGGGGAGCTGTTTTTT. Its protein is CASSSSLAGPNTGELFF.

The chain links TRBV2 to TRBJ1-3, with 8 bases that match TRBD1. With 5 bases clipped from V and 4 bases from J, the junction kept 7 bases outside the gene matches. This CDR3 has 15 residues. Looked up from germline, CDR1 is SNHLY and CDR2 is FYNNEI. This chain's CDR3 is CASSIGQGSGNTIYF. DNA for the CDR3: TGTGCCAGCAGTATCGGACAGGGATCGGGAAACACCATATATTTT.